The sequence of this T cell receptor beta chain was determined in a study of preoperative IRX-2 immunotherapy in early breast cancer (dated by TCRdb to between 2018 and 2021). The method was the immunoSEQ multiplex PCR assay. Drawn from immuneACCESS, this table holds only the in-frame rearrangements with V and J called that TCRdb kept. Clones are partly lost; checked studies trace under half to an unresolved V gene and leave the rest unexplained. A total of around 7,000 clones appear in this sample, 75% to 85% of them only once. The ten largest clones add up to approximately 16% of the sample. Sample treatment or condition, as interpreted from the label and publication: preoperative locoregional IRX-2 cytokine immunotherapy. The samples were obtained from a phase Ib study in which preoperative, locoregional IRX-2 cytokine immunotherapy intended to prime immune responses was tested. Before surgery, IRX-2 was given to the donors, who were patients with early-stage breast cancer.

From the germline V gene, CDR1 is SGHDN and CDR2 is FVKESK. Its CDR3 holds 14 amino acids, cysteine through phenylalanine. Here the CDR3 DNA is all that survives: 42 bases in frame from base 1. Trimming accounts for 4 bases at V and 2 bases at J, while the number of junction bases matched to no gene is 2. Concerning this clone itself: The clone's antigen remains unknown. Per-base quality was not reported, and no clone a single base away is much larger than it.

This receptor was identified in a human donor with breast cancer. Sample: tumor tissue, taken after IRX-2 immunotherapy. The chain uses TRBV14 and TRBJ1-3; 7 bases in the junction line up with TRBD1. The CDR3 is CASSLDRAGNTIYF. The DNA reads as follows: TGTGCCAGCAGCCTCGACAGGGCTGGAAACACCATATATTTT.